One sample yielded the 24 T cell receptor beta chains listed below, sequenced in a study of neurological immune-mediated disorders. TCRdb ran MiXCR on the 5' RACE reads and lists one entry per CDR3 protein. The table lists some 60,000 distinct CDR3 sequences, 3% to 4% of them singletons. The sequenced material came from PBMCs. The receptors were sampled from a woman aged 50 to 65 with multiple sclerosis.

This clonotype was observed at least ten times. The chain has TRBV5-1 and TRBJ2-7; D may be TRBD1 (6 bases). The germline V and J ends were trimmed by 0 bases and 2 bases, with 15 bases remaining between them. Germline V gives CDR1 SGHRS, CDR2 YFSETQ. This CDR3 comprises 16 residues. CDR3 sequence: CASSLAASGQAYEQYF. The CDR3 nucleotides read TGCGCCAGCAGCTTGGCCGCTTCGGGACAAGCCTACGAGCAGTACTTC.

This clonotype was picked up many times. The CDR3 DNA is TGTGCCAGCAGCGTTGGACAGGGTGCCGAGCAGTACTTC. Translated: CASSVGQGAEQYF. The chain recombines TRBV7-3 with TRBJ2-7; TRBD1 matches 8 bases. V lost 5 bases, J lost 6 bases, and 6 bases stayed unmatched. The CDR3 is 13 residues long. Germline V gives CDR1 SGHTA, CDR2 FQGTGA.

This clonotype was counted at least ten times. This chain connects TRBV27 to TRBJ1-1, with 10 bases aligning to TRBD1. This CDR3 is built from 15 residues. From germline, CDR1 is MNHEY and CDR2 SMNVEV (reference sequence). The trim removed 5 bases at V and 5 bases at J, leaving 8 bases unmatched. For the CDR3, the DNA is TGTGCCAGCAGTCCCCGACAGGGGGCAAGTACTGAAGCTTTCTTT. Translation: CASSPRQGASTEAFF.

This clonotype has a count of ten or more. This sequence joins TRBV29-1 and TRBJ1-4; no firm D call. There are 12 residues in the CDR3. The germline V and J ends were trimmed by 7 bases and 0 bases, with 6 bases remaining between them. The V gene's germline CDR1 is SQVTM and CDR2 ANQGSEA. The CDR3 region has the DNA TGCAGCGCCAGATCAACTAATGAAAAACTGTTTTTT. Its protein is CSARSTNEKLFF.

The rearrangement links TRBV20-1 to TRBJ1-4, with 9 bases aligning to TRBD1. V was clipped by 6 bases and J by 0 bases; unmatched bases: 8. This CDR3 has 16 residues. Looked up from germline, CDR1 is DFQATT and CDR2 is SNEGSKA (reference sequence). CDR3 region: CSAAGTGTPTNEKLFF. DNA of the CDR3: TGCAGTGCAGCCGGGACAGGGACACCAACTAATGAAAAACTGTTTTTT.

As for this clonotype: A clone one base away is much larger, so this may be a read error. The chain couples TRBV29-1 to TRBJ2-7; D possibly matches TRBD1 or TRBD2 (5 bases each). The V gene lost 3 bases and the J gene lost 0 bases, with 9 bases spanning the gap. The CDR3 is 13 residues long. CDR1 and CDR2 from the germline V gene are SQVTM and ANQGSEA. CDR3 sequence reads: CSVEGESSYEQYF. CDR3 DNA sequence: TGCAGCGTTGAGGGGGAAAGCTCCTACGAGCAGTACTTC.

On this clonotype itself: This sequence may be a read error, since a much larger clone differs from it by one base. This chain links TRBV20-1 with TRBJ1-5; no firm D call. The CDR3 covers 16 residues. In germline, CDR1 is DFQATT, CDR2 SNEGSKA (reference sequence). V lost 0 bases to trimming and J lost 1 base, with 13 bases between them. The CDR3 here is CSAREGGMASNQPQHF. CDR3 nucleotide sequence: TGCAGTGCTAGAGAGGGCGGGATGGCAAGCAATCAGCCCCAGCATTTT.

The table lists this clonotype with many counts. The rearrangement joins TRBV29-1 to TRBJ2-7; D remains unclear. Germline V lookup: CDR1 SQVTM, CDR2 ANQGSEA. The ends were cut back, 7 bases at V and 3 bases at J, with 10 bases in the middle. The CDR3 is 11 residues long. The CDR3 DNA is TGCAGCGCTAGGACCAGCTACGAGCAGTACTTC. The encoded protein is CSARTSYEQYF.

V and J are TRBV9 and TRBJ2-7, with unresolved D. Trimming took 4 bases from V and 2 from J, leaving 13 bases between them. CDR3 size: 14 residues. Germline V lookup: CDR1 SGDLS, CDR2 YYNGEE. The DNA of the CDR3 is TGTGCCAGCAGCCCCCGACTGAATACCTACGAGCAGTACTTC. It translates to CASSPRLNTYEQYF.

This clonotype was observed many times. The CDR3 sequence is CSVETGFVNEQYF. CDR3 DNA sequence: TGCAGCGTTGAAACGGGGTTTGTGAACGAGCAGTACTTC. This rearrangement joins TRBV29-1 to TRBJ2-7, with D possibly matching TRBD2 (5 bases). This CDR3 is built from 13 residues. Germline-derived CDR1 and CDR2 are SQVTM and ANQGSEA. V was cut by 2 bases and J by 5 bases, with 13 bases left in between.

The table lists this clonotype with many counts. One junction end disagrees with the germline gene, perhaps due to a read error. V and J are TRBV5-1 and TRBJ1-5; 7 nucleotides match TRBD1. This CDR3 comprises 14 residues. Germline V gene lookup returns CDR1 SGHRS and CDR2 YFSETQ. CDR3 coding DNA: TGCGCCAGCAGCTTACGACAGGGCGATCAGCCCCAGAATTTT. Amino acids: CASSLRQGDQPQNF. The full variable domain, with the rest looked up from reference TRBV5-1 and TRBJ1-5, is KAGVTQTPRYLIKTRGQQVTLSCSPISGHRSVSWYQQTPGQGLQFLFEYFSETQRNKGNFPGRFSGRQFSNSRSEMNVSTLELGDSALYLCASSLRQGDQPQNFGDGTRLSIL.

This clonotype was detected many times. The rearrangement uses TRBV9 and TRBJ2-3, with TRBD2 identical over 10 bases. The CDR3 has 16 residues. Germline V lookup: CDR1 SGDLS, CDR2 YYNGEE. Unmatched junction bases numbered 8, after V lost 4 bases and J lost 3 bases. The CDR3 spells CASSPHPSGRTDTQYF. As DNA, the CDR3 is TGTGCCAGCAGCCCCCACCCTAGCGGGAGAACAGATACGCAGTATTTT.

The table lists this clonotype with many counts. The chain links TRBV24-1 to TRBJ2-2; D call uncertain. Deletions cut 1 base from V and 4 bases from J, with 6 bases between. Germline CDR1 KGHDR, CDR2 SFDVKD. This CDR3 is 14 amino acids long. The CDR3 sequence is CATSDFGLTGELFF. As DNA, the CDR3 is TGTGCCACCAGTGATTTTGGCCTCACCGGGGAGCTGTTTTTT.

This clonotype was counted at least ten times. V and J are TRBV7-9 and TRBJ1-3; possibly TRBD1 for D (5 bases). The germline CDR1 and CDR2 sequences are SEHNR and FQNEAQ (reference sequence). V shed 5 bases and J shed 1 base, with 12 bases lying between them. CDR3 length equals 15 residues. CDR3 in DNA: TGTGCCAGCAGCCGCACAGGTGGTTCTGGAAACACCATATATTTT. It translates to CASSRTGGSGNTIYF.

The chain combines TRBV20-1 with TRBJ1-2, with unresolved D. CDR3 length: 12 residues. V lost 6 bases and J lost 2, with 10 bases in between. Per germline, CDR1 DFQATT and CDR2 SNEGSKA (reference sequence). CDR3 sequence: CSATERNYGYTF. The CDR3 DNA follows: TGCAGTGCCACAGAAAGGAACTATGGCTACACCTTC.

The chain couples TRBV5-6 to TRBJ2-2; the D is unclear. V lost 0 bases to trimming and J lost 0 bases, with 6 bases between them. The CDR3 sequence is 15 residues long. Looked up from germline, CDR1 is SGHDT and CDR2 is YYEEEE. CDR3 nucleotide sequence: TGTGCCAGCAGCTTGGACCGAACGAACACCGGGGAGCTGTTTTTT. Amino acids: CASSLDRTNTGELFF.

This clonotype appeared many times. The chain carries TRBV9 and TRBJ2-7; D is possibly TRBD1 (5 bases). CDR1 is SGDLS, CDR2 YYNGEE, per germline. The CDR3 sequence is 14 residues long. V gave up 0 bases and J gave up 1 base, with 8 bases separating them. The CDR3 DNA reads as TGTGCCAGCAGCGTAGCGGCAGGGTCCTACGAGCAGTACTTC. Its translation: CASSVAAGSYEQYF.

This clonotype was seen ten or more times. CDR3 protein: CSAVGQGVGEQFF. The CDR3 DNA is TGCAGTGCTGTAGGACAGGGGGTTGGGGAGCAGTTCTTC. This chain connects TRBV20-1 to TRBJ2-1, with 10 nucleotides matching TRBD1. There are 13 residues in the CDR3. The junction had 8 bases not matched to a gene; V was cut back by 5 bases and J by 10 bases. The germline V gene has CDR1 DFQATT and CDR2 SNEGSKA (reference sequence).

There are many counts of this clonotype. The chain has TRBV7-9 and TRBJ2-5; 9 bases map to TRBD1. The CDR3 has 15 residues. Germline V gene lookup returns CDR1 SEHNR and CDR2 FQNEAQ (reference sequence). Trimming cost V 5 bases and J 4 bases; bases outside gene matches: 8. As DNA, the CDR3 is TGTGCCAGCAGCCGAATGGGACAGGGTGGAGAGACCCAGTACTTC. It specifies CASSRMGQGGETQYF.

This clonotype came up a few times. CDR3 sequence reads: CASSIGSGKGDTQYF. CDR3 nucleotides: TGTGCCAGCAGCATAGGCTCAGGGAAAGGAGATACGCAGTATTTT. The chain uses TRBV3-1 and TRBJ2-3, with a tentative D call TRBD1 (5 bases). Germline values: CDR1 LGHDT, CDR2 YNNKEL (reference sequence). This CDR3 has 15 amino acids. The ends were cut back, 5 bases at V and 5 bases at J, with 17 bases in the middle.

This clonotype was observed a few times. CDR3 sequence reads: CASSPSGTSGAGKRETQYF. CDR3 bases: TGTGCCAGCAGCCCATCCGGGACTAGCGGGGCTGGAAAACGGGAGACCCAGTACTTC. The rearrangement joins TRBV7-3 to TRBJ2-5; TRBD2 agrees at 13 bases. Trimming took 5 bases from V and 5 from J; bases not matched to a gene: 17. This CDR3 spans 19 amino acids. Germline CDR1 SGHTA, CDR2 FQGTGA.

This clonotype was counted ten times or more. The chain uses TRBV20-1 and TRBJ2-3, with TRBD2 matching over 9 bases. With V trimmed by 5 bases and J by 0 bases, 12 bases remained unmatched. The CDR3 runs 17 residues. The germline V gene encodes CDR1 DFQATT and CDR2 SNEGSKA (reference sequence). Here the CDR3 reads CSAVSMAGGTSTDTQYF. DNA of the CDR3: TGCAGTGCTGTATCCATGGCGGGAGGGACTAGCACAGATACGCAGTATTTT.

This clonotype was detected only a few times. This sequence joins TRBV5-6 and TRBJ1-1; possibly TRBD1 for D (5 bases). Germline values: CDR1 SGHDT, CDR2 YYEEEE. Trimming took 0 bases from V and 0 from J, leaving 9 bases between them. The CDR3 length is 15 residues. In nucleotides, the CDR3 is TGTGCCAGCAGCTTGGGACAGATAATGAACACTGAAGCTTTCTTT. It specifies CASSLGQIMNTEAFF.

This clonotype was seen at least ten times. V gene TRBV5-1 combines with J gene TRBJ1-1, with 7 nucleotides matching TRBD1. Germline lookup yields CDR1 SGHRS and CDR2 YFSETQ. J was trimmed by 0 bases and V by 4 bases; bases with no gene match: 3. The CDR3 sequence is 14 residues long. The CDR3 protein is CASSAGTVNTEAFF. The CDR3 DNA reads TGCGCCAGCAGCGCCGGGACAGTGAACACTGAAGCTTTCTTT.